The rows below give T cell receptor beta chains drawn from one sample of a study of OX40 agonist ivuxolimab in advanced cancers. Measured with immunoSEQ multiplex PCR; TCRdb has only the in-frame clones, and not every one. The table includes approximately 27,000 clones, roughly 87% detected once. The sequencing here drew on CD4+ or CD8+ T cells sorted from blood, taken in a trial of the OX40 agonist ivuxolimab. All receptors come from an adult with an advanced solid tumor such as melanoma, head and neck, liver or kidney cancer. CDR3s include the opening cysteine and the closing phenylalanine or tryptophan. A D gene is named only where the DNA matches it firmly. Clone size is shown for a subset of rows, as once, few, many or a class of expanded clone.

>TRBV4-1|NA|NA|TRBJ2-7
TGCGCCAGCAGCCTTTCCGACGGGACCTACGAGCAGTACTTC
CASSLSDGTYEQYF
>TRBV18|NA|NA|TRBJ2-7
TGTGCCAGCTCACCACCAGTGGACGGACGCTACGAGCAGTACTTC
CASSPPVDGRYEQYF
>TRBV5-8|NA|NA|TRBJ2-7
TGTGCCAGCAGCTTTCACTCGGGAACCTACGAGCAGTACTTC
CASSFHSGTYEQYF
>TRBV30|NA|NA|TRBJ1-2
TGTGCCTGGGGGATTGCGGGCTACACCTTC
CAWGIAGYTF
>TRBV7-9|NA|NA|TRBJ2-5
TGTGCCAGCAGCGACGACTCAGAGACCCAGTACTTC
CASSDDSETQYF
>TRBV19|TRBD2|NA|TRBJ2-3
TGTGCCAGTAGTCTCCGACTAGCGGAGAGCACAGATACGCAGTATTTT
CASSLRLAESTDTQYF
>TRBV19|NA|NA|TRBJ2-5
TGTGCCAGTAGTATACACAGGGGAGGAGAGACCCAGTACTTC
CASSIHRGGETQYF
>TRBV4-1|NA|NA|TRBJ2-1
TGCGCCAGCAGCCACAGGGCCCTCCTCCACAATGAGCAGTTCTTC
CASSHRALLHNEQFF
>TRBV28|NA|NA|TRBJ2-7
TGTGCCAGCAGTCGCCCCTGGGAGCAGGTAGCCTACGAGCAGTACTTC
CASSRPWEQVAYEQYF
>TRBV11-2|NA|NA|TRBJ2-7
TGTGCCAGCAGCTCCCCCCCGACAGGAAACCCCTACGAGCAGTACTTC
CASSSPPTGNPYEQYF
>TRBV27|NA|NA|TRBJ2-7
TGTGCCAGCAGCAGTGTGTTTGGATCCTCCTACGAGCAGTACTTC
CASSSVFGSSYEQYF
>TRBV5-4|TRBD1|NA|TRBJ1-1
TGTGCCAGCAGCTGGCCGGGACAGGGTATGACTGAAGCTTTCTTT
CASSWPGQGMTEAFF
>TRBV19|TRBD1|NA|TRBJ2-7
TGTGCCAGTACCCTTGGGACAGGGGGTTACTACGAGCAGTACTTC
CASTLGTGGYYEQYF
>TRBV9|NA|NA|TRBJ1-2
TGTGCCAGCAGCGTTACCTCCCGGACCGATCGTTCCCTCTATGGCTACACCTTC
CASSVTSRTDRSLYGYTF
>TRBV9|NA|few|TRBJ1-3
TGTGCCAGCAGCGGTAGAGTGAACACCATATATTTT
CASSGRVNTIYF
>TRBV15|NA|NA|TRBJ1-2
TGTGCCACCAGCGAACGGATAGCTAACTATGGCTACACCTTC
CATSERIANYGYTF
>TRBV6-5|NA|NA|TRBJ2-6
TGTGCCAGCAGCCAGTGGGGCTCTGGGGCCAACGTCCTGACTTTC
CASSQWGSGANVLTF
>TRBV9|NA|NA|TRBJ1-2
TGTGCCAGCAGCACACCCACGGGTAGATATGGCTACACCTTC
CASSTPTGRYGYTF
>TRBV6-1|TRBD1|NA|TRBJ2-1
TGTGCCAGCAGTGGACAGGGGATGGTCGGGCAGTTCTTC
CASSGQGMVGQFF
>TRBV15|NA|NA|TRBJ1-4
TGTGCCACCAGCGGCGACAGTGATGAAAAACTGTTTTTT
CATSGDSDEKLFF
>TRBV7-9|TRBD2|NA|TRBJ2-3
TGTGCCAGCAGGGGAGGCGGGAGAAACTTCGATACGCAGTATTTT
CASRGGGRNFDTQYF
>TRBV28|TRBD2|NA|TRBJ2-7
TGTGCCAGCACCCACTCTGGGCTAGCGGTGACCTACGAGCAGTACTTC
CASTHSGLAVTYEQYF
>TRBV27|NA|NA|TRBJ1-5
TGTGCCAGCAGTTTAATCAATCAGCCCCAGCATTTT
CASSLINQPQHF
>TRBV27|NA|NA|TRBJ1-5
TGTGCCAGCAGTTGGGGAATGGATCAGCCCCAGCATTTT
CASSWGMDQPQHF
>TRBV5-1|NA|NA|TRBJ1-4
TGCGCCAGCAGCTTCAGACAAGGGGGGGATGAAAAACTGTTTTTT
CASSFRQGGDEKLFF
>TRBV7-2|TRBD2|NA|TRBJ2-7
TGTGCCAGCAGCGTGGGACTAGCATACTACGAGCAGTACTTC
CASSVGLAYYEQYF
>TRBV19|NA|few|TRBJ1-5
TGTGCCAGTAGCACCTGGGGCCAGGGGTATCAGCCCCAGCATTTT
CASSTWGQGYQPQHF
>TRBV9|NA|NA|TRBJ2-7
TGTGCCAGCAGCGGTAGCAAGGGCAACGAGCAGTACTTC
CASSGSKGNEQYF
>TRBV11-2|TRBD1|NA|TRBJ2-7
TGTGCCAGCAGCAAAGCTATAGGGACAGGGGATTACGAGCAGTACTTC
CASSKAIGTGDYEQYF
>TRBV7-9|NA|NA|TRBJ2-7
TGTGCCAGCAGCTTAGCGGCGGTCTACGAGCAGTACTTC
CASSLAAVYEQYF
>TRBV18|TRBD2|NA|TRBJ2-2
TGTGCCAGCACCCCTTTGGCGGGAGGAAGAACCGGGGAGCTGTTTTTT
CASTPLAGGRTGELFF
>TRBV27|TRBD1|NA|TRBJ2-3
TGTGCCAGCAGTCTAACAGGGGGCGCTGGTCCCACAGATACGCAGTATTTT
CASSLTGGAGPTDTQYF
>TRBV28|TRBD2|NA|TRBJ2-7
TGTGCCAGCAGTTTCCGGGGACTAGGGTACGAGCAGTACTTC
CASSFRGLGYEQYF
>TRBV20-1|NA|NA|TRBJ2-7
TGCAGTGTCGGCTACGAGCAGTACTTC
CSVGYEQYF
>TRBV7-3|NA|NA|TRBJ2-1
TGTGCCAGCAGCTTAAATCCCTTCAACCCGACTAGTTTCAATGAGCAGTTCTTC
CASSLNPFNPTSFNEQFF
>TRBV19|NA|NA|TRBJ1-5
TGTGCCAGTAGCACAGGGTCCCCTCAGCCCCAGCATTTT
CASSTGSPQPQHF
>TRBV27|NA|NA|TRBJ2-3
TGTGCCAGCAGGACCGGAGATACGCAGTATTTT
CASRTGDTQYF
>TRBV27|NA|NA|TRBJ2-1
TGTGCCAGCAGTTTATCACCCCTCGGGGATCAGTTCTTC
CASSLSPLGDQFF
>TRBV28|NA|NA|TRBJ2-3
TGTGCCAGCGGGGGTCTAGGCGTCACAGATACGCAGTATTTT
CASGGLGVTDTQYF
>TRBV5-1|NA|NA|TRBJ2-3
TGCGCCAGCAGCTTGGTGGGGCCTCCCAGCACAGATACGCAGTATTTT
CASSLVGPPSTDTQYF
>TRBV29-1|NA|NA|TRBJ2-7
TGCAGCGTTGTCAAGGGCGGTTCCTACGAGCAGTACTTC
CSVVKGGSYEQYF
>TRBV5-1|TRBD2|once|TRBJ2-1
TGCGCCAGCAGCCCGCCCCGGGGAGGGAGTGAGCAGTTCTTC
CASSPPRGGSEQFF
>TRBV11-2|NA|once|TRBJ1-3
TGTGCCAGCAGCTTAACCTCCGGGACACACTCTGGAAACACCATATATTTT
CASSLTSGTHSGNTIYF
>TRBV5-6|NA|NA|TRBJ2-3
TGTGCCAGCAGCTTCGGGGGCCTCACAGATACGCAGTATTTT
CASSFGGLTDTQYF
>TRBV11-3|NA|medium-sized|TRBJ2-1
TGTGCCAGCAGCTCCCGGGACCTAGGCTCCTACAATGAGCAGTTCTTC
CASSSRDLGSYNEQFF
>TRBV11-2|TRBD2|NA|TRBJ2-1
TGTGCCAGCAGCTATATAGGACTAGCGGGAGAAGAGCAGTTCTTC
CASSYIGLAGEEQFF
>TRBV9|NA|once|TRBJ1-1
TGTGCCAGCAGCGTCTCGACCTTCACTGAAGCTTTCTTT
CASSVSTFTEAFF
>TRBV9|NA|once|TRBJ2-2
TGTGCCAGCAGCGTAGGGGTAGGGGCGAACACCGGGGAGCTGTTTTTT
CASSVGVGANTGELFF
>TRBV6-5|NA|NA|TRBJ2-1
TGTGCCAGCAGTTCCCCAGGGACATATTACAATGAGCAGTTCTTC
CASSSPGTYYNEQFF
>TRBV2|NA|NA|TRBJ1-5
TGTGCCACCCAGCTCGGGGGCAATCAGCCCCAGCATTTT
CATQLGGNQPQHF
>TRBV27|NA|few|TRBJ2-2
TGTGCCAGCAGTTTTGGAGGGAACACCGGGGAGCTGTTTTTT
CASSFGGNTGELFF
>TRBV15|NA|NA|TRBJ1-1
TGTGCCACCAGCCGAACAGGGACCTCTGAAGCTTTCTTT
CATSRTGTSEAFF
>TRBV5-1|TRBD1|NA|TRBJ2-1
TGCGCCAGCAGCGCGCAGGGGGCAGGGGCCTACAATGAGCAGTTCTTC
CASSAQGAGAYNEQFF
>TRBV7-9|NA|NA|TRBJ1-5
TGTGCCAGCAGCAACACCAGGCAGCCCCAGCATTTT
CASSNTRQPQHF
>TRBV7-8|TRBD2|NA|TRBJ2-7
TGTGCCAGCAGCGGGGGACTAGCGGGATCCTACGAGCAGTACTTC
CASSGGLAGSYEQYF
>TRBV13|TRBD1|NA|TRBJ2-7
TGTGCCAGCAGCTCAGGACAGGGCTCCTACGAGCAGTACTTC
CASSSGQGSYEQYF
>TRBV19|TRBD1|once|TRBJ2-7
TGTGCCAGTAGTCCCTGGGGACAGGGACTCTACGAGCAGTACTTC
CASSPWGQGLYEQYF